The 22 T cell receptor beta chains below all came from one sample that was sequenced in a study of blood T cell repertoires in COVID-19. Produced via immunoSEQ multiplex PCR; TCRdb's table is partial and in-frame only. The repertoire holds about 180,000 clones, with approximately 80% as singletons. Sequenced material: peripheral blood. These receptor sequences come from a human donor in a cohort sampled during active COVID-19.

This clone was observed a few times. The rearrangement joins TRBV9 to TRBJ2-3, with 10 positions matching TRBD1. Unmatched junction bases numbered 8, after V lost 3 bases and J lost 4 bases. The CDR3 is 16 residues long. Germline loops: CDR1 SGDLS, CDR2 YYNGEE. CDR3 DNA sequence: TGTGCCAGCAGCGCGCGCGGGGACAGGGGCCCAGATACGCAGTATTTT. Translating gives CASSARGDRGPDTQYF.

The J gene is TRBJ2-7, the V gene TRBV7-2, with 10 bases that match TRBD2. This CDR3 comprises 16 residues. V trimming: 4 bases; J trimming: 0 bases; junction bases outside the gene matches: 6. Germline V CDR1 and CDR2: SGHTA, FQGNSA. CDR3: CASSSGWTSGSYEQYF. DNA for the CDR3: TGTGCCAGCAGCTCTGGATGGACTAGCGGCTCCTACGAGCAGTACTTC.

The rearrangement uses TRBV2 and TRBJ1-5; no reliable D call. Deletions cut 6 bases from V and 4 bases from J, with 16 bases between. The germline V gene has CDR1 SNHLY and CDR2 FYNNEI. CDR3 size: 15 residues. The CDR3 sequence is CASRGGQAPNQPQHF. The CDR3 nucleotides read TGTGCCAGCAGAGGAGGTCAGGCGCCGAATCAGCCCCAGCATTTT. Variable domain in full (rest from reference TRBV2 and TRBJ1-5): EPEVTQTPSHQVTQMGQEVILRCVPISNHLYFYWYRQILGQKVEFLVSFYNNEISEKSEIFDDQFSVERPDGSNFTLKIRSTKLEDSAMYFCASRGGQAPNQPQHFGDGTRLSIL.

This clone occurred once. The CDR3 here is CASSPDRVTGELFF. In DNA, the CDR3 is TGTGCCAGCAGCCCGGACAGGGTTACCGGGGAGCTGTTTTTT. This chain uses TRBV7-2 with TRBJ2-2; 8 bases align to TRBD1. The germline gives CDR1 SGHTA, CDR2 FQGNSA. The CDR3 consists of 14 residues. V was pared by 5 bases and J by 5 bases, with 4 bases of the junction left unmatched.

The V gene is TRBV6-5, the J gene TRBJ1-2; 9 nucleotides agree with TRBD1. Per the germline V gene, CDR1 is MNHEY and CDR2 is SVGAGI. Unmatched junction bases numbered 5, after V lost 6 bases and J lost 3 bases. There are 14 residues in the CDR3. In DNA form, the CDR3 reads TGTGCCAGCAGCCAAGGACAGGGGTACTATGGCTACACCTTC. Translating it yields CASSQGQGYYGYTF.

This chain uses TRBV27 with TRBJ1-2, with 9 positions matching TRBD1. This CDR3 region has 13 residues. Germline V gene lookup returns CDR1 MNHEY and CDR2 SMNVEV (reference sequence). V gave up 7 bases and J gave up 6 bases; unmatched junction bases: 6. CDR3 nucleotides: TGTGCCAGCATGGCCCGGACAGGGGATGGCTACACCTTC. Its translation: CASMARTGDGYTF.

J is TRBJ2-3 and V is TRBV7-3; 10 nucleotides line up with TRBD2. Looked up from germline, CDR1 is SGHTA and CDR2 is FQGTGA. This CDR3 is built from 16 residues. V lost 2 bases to trimming and J lost 5 bases; unmatched junction nucleotides: 7. In DNA form, the CDR3 reads TGTGCCAGCAGCTTAGTTCTAGCGGGAGCGAAAGATACGCAGTATTTT. Residues: CASSLVLAGAKDTQYF. The whole variable domain, remainder taken from reference TRBV7-3 and TRBJ2-3, is GAGVSQTPSNKVTEKGKYVELRCDPISGHTALYWYRQSLGQGPEFLIYFQGTGAADDSGLPNDRFFAVRPEGSVSTLKIQRTERGDSAVYLCASSLVLAGAKDTQYFGPGTRLTVL.

J is TRBJ1-5 and V is TRBV15; TRBD1 matches at 9 bases. Germline V gene lookup returns CDR1 LNHNV and CDR2 YYDKDF (reference sequence). The J segment lost 6 bases and the V segment lost 5 bases, leaving 8 bases of the junction unmatched. The CDR3 has 15 amino acids. Here the CDR3 reads CATSGGTGWTQPQHF. In nucleotides, the CDR3 is TGTGCCACCAGCGGAGGGACAGGGTGGACTCAGCCCCAGCATTTT. The full variable domain, with the rest looked up from reference TRBV15 and TRBJ1-5, is DAMVIQNPRYQVTQFGKPVTLSCSQTLNHNVMYWYQQKSSQAPKLLFHYYDKDFNNEADTPDNFQSRRPNTSFCFLDIRSPGLGDTAMYLCATSGGTGWTQPQHFGDGTRLSIL.

The chain has TRBV25-1 and TRBJ2-2, with D hard to call. V shed 3 bases and J shed 0 bases, with 14 bases lying between them. From germline, CDR1 is MGHDK and CDR2 SYGVNS. The CDR3 contains 17 residues. The CDR3 DNA is TGTGCCAGCAGTGATCGTTCAGGCACTTCGAACACCGGGGAGCTGTTTTTT. This sequence encodes CASSDRSGTSNTGELFF.

This chain uses TRBV11-1 with TRBJ2-7; possible D gene TRBD1, 5 bases. Per germline, CDR1 SGHAT and CDR2 FQDESV (reference sequence). V was shortened by 1 base and J by 5 bases, with 12 bases between the two germline ends. The CDR3 has 14 residues. CDR3 loop: CASSLGTLQDEQYF. Written as DNA, the CDR3 is TGTGCCAGCAGCTTAGGGACACTACAGGACGAGCAGTACTTC.

V usage is TRBV5-4 and J usage is TRBJ1-4; D not certain. Germline V gene data show CDR1 as SGHNT and CDR2 as YYREEE (reference sequence). The V gene lost 0 bases and the J gene lost 3 bases, with 9 bases spanning the gap. The CDR3 runs 15 residues. Written as DNA, the CDR3 is TGTGCCAGCAGCTTGGGAGGTCAGTCTAATGAAAAACTGTTTTTT. Translating it yields CASSLGGQSNEKLFF.

This sequence joins TRBV2 and TRBJ2-7; TRBD1 matches at 7 bases. The length of the CDR3 is 15 residues. The trim removed 5 bases at V and 8 bases at J, leaving 15 bases unmatched. The germline CDR1 and CDR2 sequences are SNHLY and FYNNEI. The CDR3 DNA reads TGTGCCAGCAGTAAAGAGGGGACAGTAATTGAACAGCAGTACTTC. It encodes CASSKEGTVIEQQYF.

J is TRBJ2-7 and V is TRBV27, with 10 bases identical to TRBD2. J lost 3 bases, V lost 5 bases, and 4 bases had no gene match. The CDR3 consists of 14 residues. Germline-derived CDR1 and CDR2 are MNHEY and SMNVEV (reference sequence). The chain's CDR3 is CASSPWTSGYEQYF. The CDR3 DNA sequence: TGTGCCAGCAGTCCATGGACTAGCGGCTACGAGCAGTACTTC.

This clone was seen once. Written as DNA, the CDR3 is TGTGCCAGCAGTGCCGGGACAGGGAGCTACTCCTACGAGCAGTACTTC. It is translated as CASSAGTGSYSYEQYF. The chain uses TRBV25-1 and TRBJ2-7; 9 bases line up with TRBD1. This CDR3 spans 16 amino acids. CDR1 is MGHDK and CDR2 is SYGVNS in the germline V gene. The V gene end was trimmed by 4 bases and the J gene end by 0 bases; junction bases not matched to a gene: 7.

This rearrangement joins TRBV6-5 to TRBJ2-7; no clear D gene. Germline V CDR1 and CDR2: MNHEY, SVGAGI. The CDR3 totals 12 residues. V was pared by 5 bases and J by 0 bases, with 5 bases between. In nucleotides, the CDR3 is TGTGCCAGCAGTATAGACTCCTACGAGCAGTACTTC. Encoded protein: CASSIDSYEQYF.

The V and J genes are TRBV19 and TRBJ2-3, with D possibly being TRBD1 (5 bases). In germline, CDR1 is LNHDA, CDR2 SQIVND (reference sequence). CDR3 length equals 14 residues. Trimming stripped 3 bases from V and 2 bases from J, with 9 bases between. The CDR3 DNA sequence: TGTGCCAGTAGTATCTCAGGGTTCACAGATACGCAGTATTTT. Translating it yields CASSISGFTDTQYF.

This clone occurred once. This chain links TRBV7-2 with TRBJ1-3; D call uncertain. Germline values: CDR1 SGHTA, CDR2 FQGNSA. The CDR3 contains 15 residues. The V end lost 11 bases, the J end lost 6 bases, and 23 bases lay between the germline ends. The DNA of the CDR3 is TGTGCCCCCCGGAGGGAGGGAAAGGAGGAAAACACCATATATTTT. It encodes CAPRREGKEENTIYF. The entire variable domain, with the rest obtained from reference TRBV7-2 and TRBJ1-3, is as follows: GAGVSQSPSNKVTEKGKDVELRCDPISGHTALYWYRQSLGQGLEFLIYFQGNSAPDKSGLPSDRFSAERTGGSVSTLTIQRTQQEDSAVYLCAPRREGKEENTIYFGEGSWLTVV.

This rearrangement joins TRBV28 to TRBJ1-2, with TRBD1 matching 7 bases. Germline V gene lookup returns CDR1 MDHEN and CDR2 SYDVKM. This CDR3 has 15 residues. J lost 7 bases, V lost 2 bases, and 10 bases had no gene match. The CDR3 loop reads CASSLATIDRVGYTF. CDR3 bases: TGTGCCAGCAGTTTAGCGACTATCGACAGGGTTGGCTACACCTTC.

The chain couples TRBV5-5 to TRBJ2-7; 7 bases are a match to TRBD1. CDR1 is SGHKS and CDR2 is YYEKEE in the germline V gene (reference sequence). The J segment lost 2 bases and the V segment lost 5 bases, leaving 10 bases of the junction unmatched. This CDR3 has 15 residues. CDR3 residues: CASSPSQGKTYEQYF. CDR3 bases: TGTGCCAGCAGTCCATCACAGGGGAAAACCTACGAGCAGTACTTC.

This rearrangement joins TRBV19 to TRBJ1-4; 8 bases fit TRBD1. This CDR3 spans 16 amino acids. Germline trimming cut 3 bases from V and 0 bases from J; bases unmatched to any gene: 3. Germline V gene lookup returns CDR1 LNHDA and CDR2 SQIVND (reference sequence). The CDR3: CASSMVQGATNEKLFF. The CDR3 DNA reads as TGTGCCAGTAGTATGGTACAGGGGGCAACTAATGAAAAACTGTTTTTT.

This clone was picked up one time. The chain has TRBV29-1 and TRBJ2-7, with TRBD1 matching over 7 bases. Germline assignment: CDR1 SQVTM and CDR2 ANQGSEA. The trim removed 7 bases at V and 2 bases at J, leaving 5 bases unmatched. The CDR3 has 12 residues. CDR3 sequence (DNA): TGCAGCGCTACGGGACAGCCCTACGAGCAGTACTTC. Translation gives CSATGQPYEQYF.

The chain links TRBV5-4 to TRBJ2-2; 8 nucleotides match TRBD1. Germline CDR1 and CDR2: SGHNT and YYREEE (reference sequence). The CDR3 has 15 residues. V was clipped by 3 bases and J by 7 bases; unmatched bases: 8. CDR3 residues: CASSSTTGGGGELFF. The CDR3 DNA follows: TGTGCCAGCAGCTCGACCACAGGGGGAGGCGGGGAGCTGTTTTTT.